This T cell receptor beta chain was recovered during a study of blood T cell repertoires in COVID-19 (TCRdb year 2020). The study in broad terms: Samples covering the acute and convalescent phases of COVID-19 were provided by collaborators in the United States, Italy and Spain. The material from the prospective study consisted of cDNA or gDNA derived from T cells, B-cell-depleted T cells, or PBMCs. The dataset comprised deeply sampled blood TCRbeta repertoires from subjects exposed to, actively infected with, or recovered from COVID-19. The repertoires were released in a freely available public database meant as a resource for research on the immune response to SARS-CoV-2. The samples were drawn from the first 160 participants of the ongoing ImmuneRACE study and from roughly 1,300 subjects provided by 6 global collaborators. A de-identified subject ID, COVID-19 status, age in years and sex were almost always included in the sample metadata. Where available, HLA class I and class II types were taken from metadata supplied by the sample provider and were not determined by assay-based typing.

The full study reports these points: The quantity of clinical and demographic metadata differed by source and by participant and was supplied without curation.

Collaborating institutions collected whole blood in K2EDTA tubes following their own protocols. Collaborator samples were shipped for TCRbeta analysis as frozen whole blood, isolated PBMCs, or DNA extracted from either sample type. The germline V end is reduced by 4 bases and the J end by 0 bases; junction bases left unmatched: 7. From cysteine to phenylalanine, the CDR3 is 16 amino acids long. This entry keeps only the CDR3 DNA: 48 bases, framed from base 1. Reading the germline V gene gives CDR1 SGHRS and CDR2 YFSETQ. Points on this clone: There is no known antigen for this receptor. The sample holds no much larger clone one base away, and base qualities are not on file.

TCRbeta CDR3 regions were amplified from genomic DNA using the immunoSEQ Assay, a bias-controlled multiplex PCR. Concerning the study's data processing: The number of nucleated cells in each sample was estimated from the amplification of reference gene primers within the assay. To quantify the absolute abundance of each unique TCRbeta CDR3 rearrangement, sequence reads were collapsed and filtered. For each sample, productive Simpson clonality was calculated by taking the square root of Simpson's diversity index across productive rearrangements. In TCRdb, the immuneACCESS table is reduced to in-frame sequences with V and J assigned. These tables do not hold every clone; where another copy was compared, an unresolved V gene accounts for under half, and the others remain unexplained. V and J calls and clone size come straight from that table; D and trimming were deduced from the DNA. This sample comprises approximately 160,000 clones, 80% to 90% of them detected only once. About a tenth of the sample comes from the top ten.

The material sequenced was peripheral blood. Recombination connected TRBV5-1 to TRBJ2-7, with 10 central nucleotides matching TRBD2. The receptor was derived from a human donor in a cohort sampled during active COVID-19. The DNA sequence reads TGCGCCAGCAGCATGAAACCTAGCGGGAGCTCCTACGAGCAGTACTTC. Its amino acids are CASSMKPSGSSYEQYF. The full variable domain, with segments outside the CDR3 supplied by the reference TRBV5-1 and TRBJ2-7 proteins, appears as KAGVTQTPRYLIKTRGQQVTLSCSPISGHRSVSWYQQTPGQGLQFLFEYFSETQRNKGNFPGRFSGRQFSNSRSEMNVSTLELGDSALYLCASSMKPSGSSYEQYFGPGTRLTVT.